This TCR beta chain was sequenced for a study of blood T cell repertoires in COVID-19. Everyone who took part was roughly 18 to 89 years old, and they came from about 25 US areas. The junction had 1 base not matched to a gene; V was cut back by 4 bases and J by 1 base. The germline gives CDR1 MDHEN, CDR2 SYDVKM. CDR3 length: 14 amino acids. The data were produced by immunoSEQ multiplex PCR, yet TCRdb's version contains in-frame clones alone and is incomplete. The sample has 200,000 to 250,000 clones, 85% to 90% seen once. In the case of this clone: Within the sample, other DNA sequences also encode this same CDR3.

V usage is TRBV28 and J usage is TRBJ1-3; 7 bases agree with TRBD1. The clonotype originates from a woman aged 18-29 years in a cohort exposed to, infected with or recovered from COVID-19 (not recorded which). The sample consisted of PBMCs or T cells enriched from blood (not recorded which). The CDR3 region has the DNA TGTGCCAGCAGTTCGACAGGGTCTGGAAACACCATATATTTT. Protein product: CASSSTGSGNTIYF.